This T cell receptor beta chain was sequenced during a study of blood T cell repertoires in COVID-19. Study-level background: Samples representing acute and convalescent COVID-19 were sourced from the United States, Italy and Spain. T cells, B-cell-depleted T cells, or PBMCs provided the cDNA or gDNA that served as material.

This clone was recorded a few times. Some clones are missing from TCRdb's copy, which holds only in-frame ones; the method was immunoSEQ multiplex PCR. Among 25,000 to 35,000 clones listed, roughly 70% were seen once. The CDR3 covers 14 residues. V lost 8 bases and J 7 bases, leaving 20 bases between the germline ends. Germline V gene lookup returns CDR1 GTSNPN and CDR2 SVGIG (reference sequence). This receptor was identified in a boy aged 2 to 10 with active or convalescent COVID-19. Sequencing was done on a sample of peripheral blood. This chain connects TRBV30 to TRBJ1-4; D is unresolved. CDR3 nucleotide sequence: TGTGCCGGGTCCGGACTGCTTGTTGGTGAAAAACTGTTTTTT. It is translated as CAGSGLLVGEKLFF.